The TCR beta chain described here comes from a study of T-cell reconstitution after alpha-beta-depleted transplantation in children. Study-wide findings and caveats: The origin of alpha-beta T cells about two months after transplant was reportedly several hundred expanded graft clones. The authors attributed T-cell counts and diversity one year after transplant mostly to newly produced T cells.

For TCRbeta, the library was prepared with unique molecular identifiers. TCRdb passed the PCR reads through MiXCR, listing each CDR3 protein once. The top ten clones hold roughly 37% of a sample with 19,000 or so distinct CDR3 sequences, 13% of them seen once. This clonotype is medium-sized by share. Its antigen remains unidentified. This receptor was taken from a female patient aged 2-9 years who had a stem cell transplant for congenital amegakaryocytic thrombocytopenia, so the T cells may come from the graft donor. Sequencing was performed on PBMCs, mostly from graft donor cells, taken 60 days after TCRalphabeta/CD19-depleted stem cell transplant.

The CDR3 is CASSFGDQPQHF. The CDR3 DNA reads as TGTGCCAGCAGTTTCGGAGATCAGCCCCAGCATTTT. The chain recombines TRBV12-3 or TRBV12-4 with TRBJ1-5; D is unresolved. This CDR3 spans 12 amino acids. With 3 bases removed from V and 5 bases from J, the gap between germline ends came to 5 bases.